This T cell receptor (beta chain) stems from a study of blood T cell repertoires in COVID-19. Study context: Italy, Spain and the United States were the sources of the convalescent and acute COVID-19 samples. PBMCs, B-cell-depleted T cells, or T cells provided the cDNA or gDNA that made up the material.

Source study methods: Counts of nucleated cells, estimated from reference gene primer amplification, were obtained. Sequenced by immunoSEQ multiplex PCR; TCRdb stores in-frame clones only, minus some. The V and J calls and clone size are taken from that table; D and trimming were inferred from the DNA. The sample carries about 180,000 clones, roughly 84% recorded once. Per the germline V gene, CDR1 is LNHDA and CDR2 is SQIVND (reference sequence). Trimming pared 4 bases from V and 7 bases from J, leaving 11 bases between. This CDR3 is built from 13 residues. The sequence came from a human donor in a cohort sampled during active COVID-19. Material for sequencing was peripheral blood. The chain links TRBV19 to TRBJ1-5; D call uncertain. The CDR3 reads CASSTYPGQPQHF. In nucleotides, the CDR3 is TGTGCCAGTAGTACGTACCCGGGGCAGCCCCAGCATTTT.